This is a list of T cell receptor beta chains from one sample in a study. TCRdb passed the RT-PCR reads through MiXCR, listing each CDR3 protein once. The table shows about 700,000 distinct CDR3 sequences, with 11% to 15% occurring only once. Sequencing was carried out using memory CD4+ T cells from blood. The receptors derive from a female donor in good health, serving as a healthy control. Both conserved end residues are part of each CDR3. The order of the fields is J gene, D gene, V gene, clone size, CDR3 DNA, CDR3 protein. A D gene is named only where the DNA matches it firmly. Rows give clone size only sometimes, using once, few, many, or a class for an expanded clone.

TRBJ2-1 . TRBV7-2 . TGTGCCAGCAGCCGTGACAGATATATTGAGCAGTTCTTC CASSRDRYIEQFF
TRBJ1-5 . TRBV5-1 . TGCGCCAGCAGCTTGCAGCCGGCGGATAGCAATCAGCCCCAGCATTTT CASSLQPADSNQPQHF
TRBJ1-1 . TRBV20-1 . TGCAGTGCTCGCACCGGGACCCCCGCGCGTGAAGCTTTCTTT CSARTGTPAREAFF
TRBJ1-2 TRBD1 TRBV7-9 . TGTGCCAGCAGCCAGGGACAGGGTATTAACTATGGCTACACCTTC CASSQGQGINYGYTF
TRBJ2-7 TRBD1 TRBV20-1 . TGCAGTGCTCATTCCGCCGGACAGGGGGCCTCGGACGAGCAGTACTTC CSAHSAGQGASDEQYF
TRBJ1-2 . TRBV5-1 few TGCGCCAGCAGGGCAGGGGCGCAAGGCTACACCTTC CASRAGAQGYTF
TRBJ1-1 . TRBV20-1 few TGCAGTGCTCGCAGTATTACAGGAAACACTGAAGCTTTCTTT CSARSITGNTEAFF
TRBJ1-1 TRBD1 TRBV6-1 . TGTGCCAGCAGTGCCGGCGACAGGGCTAACGCTGAAGCTTTCTTT CASSAGDRANAEAFF
TRBJ1-3 . TRBV6-5 many TGTGCCAGCAGTTACAAACAGGACTCTGGAAACACCATATATTTT CASSYKQDSGNTIYF
TRBJ1-1 . TRBV7-2 few TGTGCCAGCAGCTACAAAGGAGGGACTGAAGCTTTCTTT CASSYKGGTEAFF
TRBJ1-3 . TRBV6-2/TRBV6-3 . TGTGCCAGCGCTGTTTCTGGAAACACCATATATTTT CASAVSGNTIYF
TRBJ2-3 . TRBV30 few TGTGCCTGGAGAAACACAGATACGCAGTATTTT CAWRNTDTQYF
TRBJ2-1 TRBD2 TRBV30 . TGTGCCTGGAGAGCGACTAGCGGGAGTAAGTTCTACAATGAGCAGTTCTTC CAWRATSGSKFYNEQFF
TRBJ2-7 TRBD2 TRBV3-1 many TGTGCCAGCAGCCAGACTAGCGGATCCTACGAGCAGTACTTC CASSQTSGSYEQYF
TRBJ1-4 . TRBV4-3 . TGCGCCAGCAGCCAAGGTGGAATCAGGGGCGGAGAAAAACTGTTTTTT CASSQGGIRGGEKLFF
TRBJ2-3 TRBD1 TRBV20-1 . TGCAGTGCCTTGTCTCGGGACAGGGATTTTTTT CSALSRDRDFF